This T cell receptor beta chain appears in the sequencing data of a study of low-dose radiotherapy and immunotherapy resistance in tumors. In the study overall: Cyclophosphamide was given intravenously at 200 mg/m2 every two weeks, and each dose came one day before radiation and immunotherapy. Patients took oral aspirin 300 mg daily for four cycles from cycle 1 day 1.

This clonotype was recorded a few times. The CDR3 runs 12 residues. The V end lost 4 bases, the J end lost 5 bases, and 8 bases lay between the germline ends. Germline loops: CDR1 ENHRY, CDR2 SYGVKD. First-strand cDNA used TRAV- and TRBV-specific primers, covering alpha and beta chains. Amplification, which lasted approximately 20 PCR cycles, used a constant-region primer and V-primer adapter to amplify TCRs. TCRdb processed the reads anew with MiXCR; each CDR3 protein has one entry. The profile shows around 17,000 distinct CDR3 sequences, approximately 70% of them singletons. The gene calls are TRBV10-3 and TRBJ2-5, with a tentative D call TRBD2 (5 bases). This TCR was recovered from a human donor with advanced metastatic prostate, ovarian, gallbladder or colorectal cancer (not recorded which). This table probably holds off-target reads from a library built for another chain. The CDR3 nucleotides are TGTGCCATCAGTGGTAGCGCGGAGACCCAGTACTTC. Protein: CAISGSAETQYF.